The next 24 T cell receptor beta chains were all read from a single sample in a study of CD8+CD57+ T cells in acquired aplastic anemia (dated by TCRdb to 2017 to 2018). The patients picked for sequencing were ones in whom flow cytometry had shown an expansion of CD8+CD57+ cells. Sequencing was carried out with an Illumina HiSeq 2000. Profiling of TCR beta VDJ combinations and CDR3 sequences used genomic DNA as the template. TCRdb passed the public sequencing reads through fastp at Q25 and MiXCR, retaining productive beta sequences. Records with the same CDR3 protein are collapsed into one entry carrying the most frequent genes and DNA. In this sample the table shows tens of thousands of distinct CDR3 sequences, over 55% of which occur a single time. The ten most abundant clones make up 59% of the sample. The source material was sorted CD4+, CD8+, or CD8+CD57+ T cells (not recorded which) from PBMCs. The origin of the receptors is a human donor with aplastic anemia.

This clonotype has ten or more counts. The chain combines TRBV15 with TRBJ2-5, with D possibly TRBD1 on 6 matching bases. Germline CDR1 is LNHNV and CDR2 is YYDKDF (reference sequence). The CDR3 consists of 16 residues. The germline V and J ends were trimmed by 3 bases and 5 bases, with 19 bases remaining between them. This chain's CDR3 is CATSSAMQGSWETQYF. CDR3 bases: TGTGCCACCAGCAGTGCTATGCAGGGGTCCTGGGAGACCCAGTACTTC.

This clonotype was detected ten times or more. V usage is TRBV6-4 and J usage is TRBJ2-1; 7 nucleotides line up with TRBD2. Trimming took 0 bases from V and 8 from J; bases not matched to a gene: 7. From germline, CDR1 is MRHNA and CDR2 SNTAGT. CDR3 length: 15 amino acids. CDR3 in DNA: TGTGCCAGCAGTGACTCCGGGCGTCGGGGGGATGAGCAGTTCTTC. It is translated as CASSDSGRRGDEQFF.

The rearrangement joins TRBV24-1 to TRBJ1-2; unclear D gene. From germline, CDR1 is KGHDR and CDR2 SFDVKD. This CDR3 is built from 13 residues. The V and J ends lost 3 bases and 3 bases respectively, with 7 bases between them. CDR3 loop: CATSDKRYYGYTF. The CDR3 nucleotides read TGTGCCACCAGTGATAAACGGTACTATGGCTACACCTTC.

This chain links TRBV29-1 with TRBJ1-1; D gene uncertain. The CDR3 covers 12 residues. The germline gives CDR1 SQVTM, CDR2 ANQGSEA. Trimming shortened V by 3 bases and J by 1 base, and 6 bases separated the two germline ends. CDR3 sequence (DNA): TGCAGCGTTGAGCAGGCGAACACTGAAGCTTTCTTT. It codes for CSVEQANTEAFF.

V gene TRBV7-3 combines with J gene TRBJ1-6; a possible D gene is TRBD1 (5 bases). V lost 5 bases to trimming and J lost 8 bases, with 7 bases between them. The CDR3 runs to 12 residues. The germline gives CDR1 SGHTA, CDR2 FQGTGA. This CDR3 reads CASSQGYSPLHF. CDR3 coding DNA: TGTGCCAGCAGCCAGGGCTATTCACCCCTCCACTTT.

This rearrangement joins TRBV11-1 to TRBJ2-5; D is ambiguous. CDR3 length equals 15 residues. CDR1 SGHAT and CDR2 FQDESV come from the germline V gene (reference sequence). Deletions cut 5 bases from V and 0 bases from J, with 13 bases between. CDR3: CASSLRSMYQETQYF. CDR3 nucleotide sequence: TGTGCCAGCAGCCTTCGATCGATGTACCAAGAGACCCAGTACTTC.

The CDR3 protein is CSARYLMNTEAFF. CDR3 nucleotides: TGCAGTGCGCGGTACCTCATGAACACTGAAGCTTTCTTT. V usage is TRBV20-1 and J usage is TRBJ1-1; no reliable D call. V lost 6 bases to trimming and J lost 0 bases, with 11 bases between them. CDR3 size: 13 residues. Germline lookup yields CDR1 DFQATT and CDR2 SNEGSKA (reference sequence).

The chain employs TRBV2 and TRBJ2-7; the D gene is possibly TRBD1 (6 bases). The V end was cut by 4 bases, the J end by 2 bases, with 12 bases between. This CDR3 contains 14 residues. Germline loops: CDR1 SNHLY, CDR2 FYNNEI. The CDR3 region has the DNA TGTGCCAGCAGTGCTATGCAGGGGACCTACGAGCAGTACTTC. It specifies CASSAMQGTYEQYF.

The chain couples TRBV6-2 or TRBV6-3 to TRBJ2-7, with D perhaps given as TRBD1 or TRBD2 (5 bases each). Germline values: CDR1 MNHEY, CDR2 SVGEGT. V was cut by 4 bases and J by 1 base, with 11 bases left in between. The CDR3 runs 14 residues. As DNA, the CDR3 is TGTGCCAGCAGTTTCCGGGACGGATCCTACGAGCAGTACTTC. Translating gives CASSFRDGSYEQYF.

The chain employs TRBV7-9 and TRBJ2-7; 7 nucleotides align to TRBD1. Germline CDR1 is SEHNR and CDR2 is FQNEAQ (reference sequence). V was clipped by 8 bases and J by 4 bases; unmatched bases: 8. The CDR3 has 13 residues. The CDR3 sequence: CASSPGQRYEQYF. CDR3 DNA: TGTGCCAGCTCACCGGGACAGAGATACGAGCAGTACTTC.

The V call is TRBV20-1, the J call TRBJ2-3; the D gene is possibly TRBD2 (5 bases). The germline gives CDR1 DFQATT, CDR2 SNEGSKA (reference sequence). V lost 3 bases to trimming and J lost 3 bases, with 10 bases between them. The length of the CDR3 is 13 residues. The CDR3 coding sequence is TGCAGTGCTAGTGTGCGCGGGACAGATACGCAGTATTTT. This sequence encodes CSASVRGTDTQYF.

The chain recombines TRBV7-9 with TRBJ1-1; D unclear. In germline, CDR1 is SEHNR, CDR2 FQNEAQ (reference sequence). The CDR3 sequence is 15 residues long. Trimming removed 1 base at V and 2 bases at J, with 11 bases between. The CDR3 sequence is CASSLGAGGNTEAFF. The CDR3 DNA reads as TGTGCCAGCAGCTTAGGGGCGGGAGGTAACACTGAAGCTTTCTTT.

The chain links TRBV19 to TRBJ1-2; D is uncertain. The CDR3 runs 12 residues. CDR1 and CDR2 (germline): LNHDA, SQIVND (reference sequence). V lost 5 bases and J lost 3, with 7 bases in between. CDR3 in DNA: TGTGCCAGTAGTGCCAGGCACTATGGCTACACCTTC. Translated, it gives CASSARHYGYTF. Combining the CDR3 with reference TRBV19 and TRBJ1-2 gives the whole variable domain DGGITQSPKYLFRKEGQNVTLSCEQNLNHDAMYWYRQDPGQGLRLIYYSQIVNDFQKGDIAEGYSVSREKKESFPLTVTSAQKNPTAFYLCASSARHYGYTFGSGTRLTVV.

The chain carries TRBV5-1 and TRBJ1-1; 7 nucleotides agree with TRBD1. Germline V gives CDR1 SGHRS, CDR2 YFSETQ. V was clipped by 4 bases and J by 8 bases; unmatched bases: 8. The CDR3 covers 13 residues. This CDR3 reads CASSTGQAREAFF. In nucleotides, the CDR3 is TGCGCCAGCAGCACCGGACAGGCGAGGGAAGCTTTCTTT.

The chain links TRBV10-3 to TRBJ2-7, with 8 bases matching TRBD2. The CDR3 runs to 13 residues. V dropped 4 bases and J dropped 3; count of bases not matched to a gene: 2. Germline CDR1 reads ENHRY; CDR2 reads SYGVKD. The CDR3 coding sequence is TGTGCCATCAGTGGAGGGACTAGCTACGAGCAGTACTTC. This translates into CAISGGTSYEQYF.

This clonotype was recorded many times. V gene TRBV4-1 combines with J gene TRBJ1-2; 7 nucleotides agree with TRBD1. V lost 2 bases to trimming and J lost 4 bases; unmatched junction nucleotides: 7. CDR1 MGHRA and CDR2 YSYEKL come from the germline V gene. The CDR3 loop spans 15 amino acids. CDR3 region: CASSQQTGTGYGYTF. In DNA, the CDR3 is TGCGCCAGCAGCCAACAGACAGGGACGGGCTATGGCTACACCTTC.

The CDR3 protein is CASSLREQYF. CDR3 DNA: TGTGCCAGCAGCTTACGCGAGCAGTACTTC. This chain joins TRBV11-2 and TRBJ2-7; D not resolved. The CDR3 length is 10 residues. Looked up from germline, CDR1 is SGHAT and CDR2 is FQNNGV. The germline V and J ends were trimmed by 2 bases and 6 bases, with 2 bases remaining between them.

The CDR3 loop reads CASRDVAGVMEQFF. In DNA form, the CDR3 reads TGTGCCAGCAGGGACGTAGCGGGAGTCATGGAGCAGTTCTTC. The V call is TRBV2, the J call TRBJ2-1, with 9 bases matching TRBD2. The CDR3 is made up of 14 amino acids. With 6 bases clipped from V and 10 bases from J, the junction kept 10 bases outside the gene matches. Germline V gene lookup returns CDR1 SNHLY and CDR2 FYNNEI.

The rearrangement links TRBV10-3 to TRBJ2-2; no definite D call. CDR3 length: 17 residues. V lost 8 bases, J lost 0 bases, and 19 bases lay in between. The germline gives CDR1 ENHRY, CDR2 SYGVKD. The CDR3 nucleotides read TGTGCCATCCAAGGCCAGAGAGTGCAGGCGAACACCGGGGAGCTGTTTTTT. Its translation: CAIQGQRVQANTGELFF.

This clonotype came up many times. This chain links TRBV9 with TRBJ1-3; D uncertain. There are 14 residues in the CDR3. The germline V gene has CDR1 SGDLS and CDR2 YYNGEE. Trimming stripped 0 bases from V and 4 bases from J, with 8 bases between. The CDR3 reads CASSVEGTGNTIYF. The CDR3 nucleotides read TGTGCCAGCAGCGTAGAGGGTACCGGAAACACCATATATTTT.

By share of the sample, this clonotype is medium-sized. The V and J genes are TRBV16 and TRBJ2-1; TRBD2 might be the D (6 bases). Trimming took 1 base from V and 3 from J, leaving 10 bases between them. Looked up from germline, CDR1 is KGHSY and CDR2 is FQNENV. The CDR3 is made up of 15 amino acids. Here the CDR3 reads CASSQYTGVYNEQFF. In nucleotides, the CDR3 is TGTGCCAGCAGCCAATATACGGGAGTCTACAATGAGCAGTTCTTC.

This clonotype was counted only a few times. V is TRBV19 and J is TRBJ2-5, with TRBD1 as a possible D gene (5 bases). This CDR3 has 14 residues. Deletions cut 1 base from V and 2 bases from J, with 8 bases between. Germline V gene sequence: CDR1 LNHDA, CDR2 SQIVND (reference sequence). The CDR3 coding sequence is TGTGCCAGTAGTATAGGGGGCCGACAAGAGACCCAGTACTTC. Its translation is CASSIGGRQETQYF.

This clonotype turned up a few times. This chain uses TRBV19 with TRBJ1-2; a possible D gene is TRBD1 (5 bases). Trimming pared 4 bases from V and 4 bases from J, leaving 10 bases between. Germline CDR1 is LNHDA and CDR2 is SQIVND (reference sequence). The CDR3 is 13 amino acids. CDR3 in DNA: TGTGCCAGTAGTACGCAGGGTATCTATGGCTACACCTTC. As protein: CASSTQGIYGYTF.

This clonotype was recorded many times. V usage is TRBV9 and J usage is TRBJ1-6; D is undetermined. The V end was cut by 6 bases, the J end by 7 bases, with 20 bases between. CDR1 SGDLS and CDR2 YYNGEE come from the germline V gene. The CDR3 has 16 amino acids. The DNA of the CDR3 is TGTGCCAGCAATTCGGGCCCCTCGGCGGGGAATTCACCCCTCCACTTT. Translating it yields CASNSGPSAGNSPLHF.